A selection of T cell receptor beta chains follows, all from one sample in a study of PD-L1 blockade in urothelial cancer. The data were produced by immunoSEQ multiplex PCR, yet TCRdb's version contains in-frame clones alone and is incomplete. Of 40,000 to 45,000 clones detected, about four fifths appear once; the ten largest clones hold over 13%. The sample consisted of PBMCs, taken around atezolizumab (anti-PD-L1) treatment. These receptors came from a man in his fifties or sixties with urothelial cancer. The CDR3 runs from the conserved cysteine through the conserved F or W. A D gene is named only where the DNA matches it firmly. Not all rows give a size; the values are once, few, many and, for expanded clones, a class.

J gene	D gene	clone size	V gene	CDR3 protein	CDR3 DNA
TRBJ1-4	-	-	TRBV18	CASSPGATNEKLFF	TGTGCCAGCTCTCCGGGGGCAACTAATGAAAAACTGTTTTTT
TRBJ1-1	-	-	TRBV19	CASSGGNTEAFF	TGTGCCAGTAGTGGCGGAAACACTGAAGCTTTCTTT
TRBJ1-1	-	once	TRBV5-1	CASSLAIAASQTRPPGTEAFF	TGCGCCAGCAGCTTGGCCATCGCAGCGAGTCAAACCCGGCCCCCGGGAACTGAAGCTTTCTTT
TRBJ2-1	TRBD1	few	TRBV5-4	CASSGTGLLNSYNEQFF	TGTGCCAGCAGTGGGACAGGGCTATTAAACTCCTACAATGAGCAGTTCTTC
TRBJ2-3	TRBD1	-	TRBV19	CASGYMTGYEDTQYF	TGTGCCAGTGGTTACATGACAGGGTATGAGGATACGCAGTATTTT
TRBJ1-5	-	-	TRBV5-1	CASSPDGGALQPQHF	TGCGCCAGCAGCCCGGATGGGGGGGCGTTGCAGCCCCAGCATTTT
TRBJ2-3	-	few	TRBV4-2	CASSQEVADQGTQYF	TGTGCCAGCAGCCAAGAAGTTGCGGATCAAGGTACGCAGTATTTT
TRBJ2-7	-	-	TRBV28	CASTDQTSTYEQYF	TGTGCCAGCACCGATCAGACATCAACCTACGAGCAGTACTTC
TRBJ1-4	TRBD1	-	TRBV7-2	CASSSWAGQGAEKLFF	TGTGCCAGCAGCTCGTGGGCGGGACAGGGTGCTGAAAAACTGTTTTTT
TRBJ1-1	TRBD1	-	TRBV6-6	CASSSSDRGPEAFF	TGTGCCAGCAGCAGCTCGGACAGGGGGCCGGAGGCTTTCTTT
TRBJ2-4	-	-	TRBV5-6	CASSPGATFPKNIQYF	TGTGCCAGCAGCCCTGGGGCCACTTTTCCCAAAAACATTCAGTACTTC
TRBJ2-3	-	-	TRBV5-4	CASSQRFRSTDTQYF	TGTGCCAGCAGTCAACGGTTCAGGAGCACAGATACGCAGTATTTT
TRBJ2-7	-	-	TRBV5-4	CASSSGGSYEQYF	TGTGCCAGCAGCTCAGGTGGTAGCTACGAGCAGTACTTC
TRBJ2-3	TRBD1	-	TRBV2	CASSRQGAYTDTQYF	TGTGCCAGCAGTAGACAGGGGGCCTACACAGATACGCAGTATTTT
TRBJ1-1	-	few	TRBV4-1	CASSQPGKNTEAFF	TGCGCCAGCAGCCAACCAGGGAAGAACACTGAAGCTTTCTTT
TRBJ1-5	-	few	TRBV28	CASSLSVRFNQPQHF	TGTGCCAGCAGTTTATCGGTCAGGTTCAATCAGCCCCAGCATTTT
TRBJ1-5	-	-	TRBV2	CASSEEEGSNQPQHF	TGTGCCAGCAGTGAAGAGGAGGGAAGCAATCAGCCCCAGCATTTT
TRBJ2-7	TRBD1	-	TRBV28	CASRSPGTGSGGQYF	TGTGCCAGCAGGTCACCCGGGACAGGGTCCGGTGGGCAGTACTTC
TRBJ2-2	-	-	TRBV6-7	CASSSPKPALDTGELFF	TGTGCCAGCAGTTCCCCCAAGCCTGCCTTGGACACCGGGGAGCTGTTTTTT
TRBJ2-7	TRBD1	-	TRBV5-4	CATQTGTGKYEQYF	TGTGCCACCCAAACCGGGACAGGGAAGTACGAGCAGTACTTC
TRBJ2-7	-	-	TRBV28	CASSLLLERSYEQYF	TGTGCCAGCAGTTTACTACTGGAGCGGTCCTACGAGCAGTACTTC
TRBJ2-7	-	-	TRBV19	CASRGTAVEQYF	TGTGCCAGTCGCGGGACAGCTGTCGAGCAGTACTTC
TRBJ1-4	-	-	TRBV30	CAWSDGRLTNEKLFF	TGTGCCTGGAGTGATGGGCGTCTAACTAATGAAAAACTGTTTTTT
TRBJ2-7	-	-	TRBV10-3	CAISALTVNSYEQYF	TGTGCCATCAGTGCTTTGACAGTAAATTCCTACGAGCAGTACTTC
TRBJ2-2	TRBD1	-	TRBV9	CASSVDQGDTGELFF	TGTGCCAGCAGCGTAGATCAGGGGGACACCGGGGAGCTGTTTTTT
TRBJ2-7	-	-	TRBV6-5	CASRTSQQAYEQYF	TGTGCCAGCCGGACGTCGCAACAGGCCTACGAGCAGTACTTC
TRBJ1-4	TRBD1	-	TRBV5-8	CASSSLTGIPTNEKLFF	TGTGCCAGCAGCTCTTTGACAGGGATCCCAACTAATGAAAAACTGTTTTTT
TRBJ1-5	-	-	TRBV6-1	CASSGVGQYSNQPQHF	TGTGCCAGCAGTGGAGTTGGGCAGTATAGCAATCAGCCCCAGCATTTT
TRBJ2-3	-	-	TRBV9	CASSVVQGADTQYF	TGTGCCAGCAGCGTAGTTCAGGGCGCAGATACGCAGTATTTT
TRBJ1-4	-	-	TRBV7-8	CASSLATLPGEKLFF	TGTGCCAGCAGCTTAGCGACACTCCCGGGGGAAAAACTGTTTTTT
TRBJ2-3	-	-	TRBV7-9	CASSGAPVNTQYF	TGTGCCAGCAGCGGGGCTCCGGTAAATACGCAGTATTTT
TRBJ1-5	-	-	TRBV28	CASSQALEQPQHF	TGTGCCAGCAGCCAGGCCTTGGAACAGCCCCAGCATTTT
TRBJ1-2	TRBD1	-	TRBV20-1	CSASGGYGYTF	TGCAGTGCTTCAGGGGGCTATGGCTACACCTTC
TRBJ2-3	TRBD2	-	TRBV7-2	CASSFFSGGAGDTQYF	TGTGCCAGCAGCTTTTTTAGCGGGGGGGCCGGAGATACGCAGTATTTT
TRBJ2-6	TRBD1	few	TRBV25-1	CASSASRDRAGANVLTF	TGTGCCAGCAGTGCGTCCCGGGACAGGGCTGGGGCCAACGTCCTGACTTTC
TRBJ2-3	-	-	TRBV19	CASSIRRGTDTQYF	TGTGCCAGTAGTATTCGCAGGGGCACAGATACGCAGTATTTT
TRBJ2-1	TRBD2	-	TRBV10-2	CASSDPGLVTYNEQFF	TGCGCCAGCAGCGATCCCGGACTAGTGACCTACAATGAGCAGTTCTTC
TRBJ1-5	-	-	TRBV30	CAWSRTGDQPQHF	TGTGCCTGGAGCCGGACGGGGGATCAGCCCCAGCATTTT
TRBJ2-1	TRBD1	-	TRBV19	CASSIDWGQGRNEQFF	TGTGCCAGTAGTATAGATTGGGGACAGGGAAGGAATGAGCAGTTCTTC
TRBJ1-5	TRBD1	-	TRBV2	CASSQGGQPQHF	TGTGCCAGCAGTCAGGGGGGTCAGCCCCAGCATTTT
TRBJ2-7	TRBD1	-	TRBV25-1	CASSVSGTGFPQYF	TGTGCCAGCAGTGTGTCCGGGACAGGGTTTCCGCAGTACTTC